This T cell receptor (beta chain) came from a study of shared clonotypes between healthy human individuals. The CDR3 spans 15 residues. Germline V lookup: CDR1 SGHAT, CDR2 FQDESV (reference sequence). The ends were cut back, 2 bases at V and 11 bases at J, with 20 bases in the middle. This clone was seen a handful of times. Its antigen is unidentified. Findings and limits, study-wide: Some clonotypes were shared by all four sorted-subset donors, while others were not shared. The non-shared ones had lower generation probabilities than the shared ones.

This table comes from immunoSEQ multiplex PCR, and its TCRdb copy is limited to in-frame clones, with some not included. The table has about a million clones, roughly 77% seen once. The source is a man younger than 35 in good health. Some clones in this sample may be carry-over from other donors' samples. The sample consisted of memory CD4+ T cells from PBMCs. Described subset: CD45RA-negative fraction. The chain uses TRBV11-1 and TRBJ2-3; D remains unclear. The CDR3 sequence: CASSLSVTDVRGQYF. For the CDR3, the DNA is TGTGCCAGCAGCTTAAGCGTGACCGACGTTCGTGGGCAGTATTTT.